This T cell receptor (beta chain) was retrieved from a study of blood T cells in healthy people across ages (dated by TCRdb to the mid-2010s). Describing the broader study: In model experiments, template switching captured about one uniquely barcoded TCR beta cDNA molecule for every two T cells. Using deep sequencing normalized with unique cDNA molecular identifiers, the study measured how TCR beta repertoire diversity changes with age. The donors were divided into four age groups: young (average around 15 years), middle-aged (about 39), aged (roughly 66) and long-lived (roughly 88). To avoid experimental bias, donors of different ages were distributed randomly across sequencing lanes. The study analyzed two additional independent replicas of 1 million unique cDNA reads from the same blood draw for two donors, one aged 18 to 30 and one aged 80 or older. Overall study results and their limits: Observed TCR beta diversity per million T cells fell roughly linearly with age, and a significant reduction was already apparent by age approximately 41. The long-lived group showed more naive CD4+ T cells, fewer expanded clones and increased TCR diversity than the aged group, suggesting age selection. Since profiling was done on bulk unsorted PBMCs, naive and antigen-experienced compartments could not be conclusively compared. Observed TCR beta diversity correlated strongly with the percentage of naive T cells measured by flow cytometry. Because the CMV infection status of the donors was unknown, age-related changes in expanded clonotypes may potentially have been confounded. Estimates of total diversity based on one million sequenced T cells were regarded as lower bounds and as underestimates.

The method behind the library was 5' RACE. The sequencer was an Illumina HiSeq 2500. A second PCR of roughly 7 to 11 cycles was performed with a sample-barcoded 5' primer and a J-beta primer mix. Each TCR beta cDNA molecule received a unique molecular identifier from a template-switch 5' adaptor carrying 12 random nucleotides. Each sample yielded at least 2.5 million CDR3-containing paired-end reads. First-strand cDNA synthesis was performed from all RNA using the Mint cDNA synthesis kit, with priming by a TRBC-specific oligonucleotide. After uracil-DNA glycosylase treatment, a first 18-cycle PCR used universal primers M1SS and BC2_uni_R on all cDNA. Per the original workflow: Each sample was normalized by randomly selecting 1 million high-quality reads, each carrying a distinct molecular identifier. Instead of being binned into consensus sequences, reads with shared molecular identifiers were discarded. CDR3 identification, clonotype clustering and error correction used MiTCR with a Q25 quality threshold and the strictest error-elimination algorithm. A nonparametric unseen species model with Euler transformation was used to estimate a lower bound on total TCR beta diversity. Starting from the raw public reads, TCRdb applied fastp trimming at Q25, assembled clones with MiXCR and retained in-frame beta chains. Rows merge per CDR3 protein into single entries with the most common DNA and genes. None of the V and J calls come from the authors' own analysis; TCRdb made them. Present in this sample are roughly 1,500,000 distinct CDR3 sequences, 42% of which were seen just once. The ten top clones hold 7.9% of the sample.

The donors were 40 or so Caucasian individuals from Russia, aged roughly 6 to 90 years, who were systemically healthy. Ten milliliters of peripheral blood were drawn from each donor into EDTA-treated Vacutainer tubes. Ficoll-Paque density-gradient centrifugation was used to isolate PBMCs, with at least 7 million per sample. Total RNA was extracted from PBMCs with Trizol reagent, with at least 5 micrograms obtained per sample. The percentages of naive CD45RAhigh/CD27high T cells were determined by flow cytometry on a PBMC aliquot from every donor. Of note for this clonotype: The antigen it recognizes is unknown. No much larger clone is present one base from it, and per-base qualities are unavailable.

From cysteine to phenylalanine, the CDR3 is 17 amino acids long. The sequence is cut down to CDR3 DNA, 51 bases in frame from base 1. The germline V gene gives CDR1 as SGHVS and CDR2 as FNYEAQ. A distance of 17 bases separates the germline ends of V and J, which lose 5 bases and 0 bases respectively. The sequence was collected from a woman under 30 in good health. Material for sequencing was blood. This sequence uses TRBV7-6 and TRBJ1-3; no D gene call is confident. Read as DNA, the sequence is TGTGCCAGCAGCGACGATTTGGGGTATAACTCTGGAAACACCATATATTTT. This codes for CASSDDLGYNSGNTIYF.